This record concerns one T cell receptor beta chain sequence. This clonotype came up many times. Its antigen specificity is not known. There are no base qualities to consult, and no much larger clone falls within one base. Graves' hyperthyroidism was defined as stable when no progression to ophthalmopathy occurred over 18 months of follow-up. Hyperthyroidism patients were newly diagnosed, had a disease duration of under 2 months, and were aged 18 to 65 years. Any patient with an uncontrolled infection, another autoimmune disease, pregnancy or lactation was excluded. Diagnoses relied on clinical symptoms, serum thyroxine and TRAb, thyroid ultrasound and orbital computed tomography. PBMCs were isolated from about 10 ml of fresh peripheral blood by Ficoll-Paque density gradient centrifugation. Trizol reagent was used to extract total RNA, and RNA quality was then checked on an Agilent 2100 Bioanalyzer.

The sample belongs to a study of T cells in Graves' hyperthyroidism and ophthalmopathy (dated by TCRdb to the late 2010s). With respect to the entire study: Peripheral blood was collected at initial diagnosis, before any treatment. In addition, the study compared T-cell repertoires in thyroid tissue and in blood from about 6 Graves' hyperthyroidism patients. The roughly 100 discovery patients were divided at random into training and test sets in a 7:3 ratio. After sampling, hyperthyroidism patients received methimazole starting at 30 mg daily, and ophthalmopathy patients received high-dose intravenous methylprednisolone. The paper reports TCR Vbeta CDR3 sequencing of roughly 140 peripheral blood samples: 43 ophthalmopathy, around 80 hyperthyroidism and around 17 progressor patients. A discovery cohort of approximately 100 patients, roughly 43 with Graves' ophthalmopathy and approximately 55 with stable Graves' hyperthyroidism, was used to find distinguishing TCR V-J signatures. Prospective prediction of ophthalmopathy was tested in an independent validation cohort consisting of 18 hyperthyroidism patients and more than 15 patients who later progressed to ophthalmopathy. Results the study describes overall, beyond this receptor: Sample size was not statistically predetermined, and blinding of investigators to group allocation was not performed. Most expanded thyroid clonotypes (frequency above 0.001) were also detected in blood, suggesting blood repertoires may reflect thyroid immune responses. Ophthalmopathy was separated from stable hyperthyroidism by a 13 V-J signature model, with just over 85% sensitivity and roughly 81% specificity obtained in cross-validation and 80%/75% obtained in testing. In validation, the model predicted progression to ophthalmopathy a median of about 6.5 months before onset, with over 55% sensitivity and 72.22% specificity.

The TCR beta CDR3 regions were amplified from the RNA transcripts. For the first round of RT-PCR on the TCR CDR3, the HTBI primer set was used together with the Qiagen OneStep RT-PCR kit. Libraries were constructed in a second round of multiplex PCR, after which size selection and purification were carried out. Libraries were sequenced paired-end with 100 bp reads on an Illumina HiSeq2000. The study's processing was this. SOAPnuke was used to process the raw data, throwing out any read that contained adapters or uncalled bases, had a mean Phred below 15, or lacked an exact constant-primer or identifier match. COPE v1.2.5 was used to merge the high-quality paired reads, and each unique nucleotide sequence was defined as a clonotype. MiTCR v1.1 was used to align the clonotypes against IMGT TRBV, TRBD and TRBJ reference segments. Only V-J combinations with frequency above 0.0001, covering roughly 99% of repertoires, were analysed. A TCS score was defined as the ratio between F50 (clonal expansion) and ExV (chaos), using BLOSUM62-based TCRdist between CDR3 peptides within each V-J. Welch's t-statistics and random forest reduced fewer than 550 V-J features to 13, which were used in a naive Bayes classifier (R e1071). TCRdb ran its own pipeline on the public reads, namely fastp trimming at Q25 and MiXCR clone calling, and kept in-frame beta chains. Each CDR3 protein gets just one entry, which takes the most common genes and DNA from the rows behind it. These V and J calls originate from TCRdb's pipeline instead of the authors' own analysis. Within this sample are approximately 590,000 distinct CDR3 sequences, with 15% to 18% of them counted one time only. The ten largest clones add up to 6.5% to 8% of the sample.

This sequence was found in a woman aged 25 to 39 with Graves' hyperthyroidism. The specimen sequenced was blood.

CDR3 sequence: CATQKGQSYEQYF. The DNA sequence is as follows: TGTGCCACCCAGAAAGGACAATCCTACGAGCAGTACTTC. The chain links TRBV6-1 with TRBJ2-7; TRBD1 is perhaps the D gene, given 5 matching bases. Looking up the germline V gene yields CDR1 MNHNS and CDR2 SASEGT. There are 13 amino acids in the CDR3, from cysteine to phenylalanine inclusive. This entry keeps only the CDR3 DNA: 39 bases, framed from base 1. V is clipped by 10 bases and J by 1 base, and the sequence between their germline boundaries is 14 bases long.